Below are 8 T cell receptor beta chains sequenced from a single sample in a study of blood T cell repertoires in COVID-19. Data came from immunoSEQ multiplex PCR; TCRdb stores just in-frame clones and leaves some out. This table has about 200,000 clones, 84% appearing once. Sequenced input: peripheral blood. These receptors originate from a man aged 50-60 years with active or convalescent COVID-19.

The J gene is TRBJ1-5, the V gene TRBV6-2 or TRBV6-3; D is unresolved. With 1 base removed from V and 7 bases from J, the gap between germline ends came to 8 bases. The germline gives CDR1 MNHEY, CDR2 SVGEGT. The CDR3 runs to 13 residues. CDR3 coding DNA: TGTGCCAGCAGTTACTTGGGCCCCCAGCCCCAGCATTTT. It yields the protein CASSYLGPQPQHF.

This chain connects TRBV19 to TRBJ2-7; 9 bases line up with TRBD2. Germline V lookup: CDR1 LNHDA, CDR2 SQIVND (reference sequence). Trimming took 4 bases from V and 4 from J; bases not matched to a gene: 2. This CDR3 is 13 amino acids long. The CDR3 protein is CASSRGLAYEQYF. DNA of the CDR3: TGTGCCAGTAGTAGGGGACTAGCTTACGAGCAGTACTTC.

V gene TRBV27 combines with J gene TRBJ1-2, with 7 positions matching TRBD1. The germline CDR1 and CDR2 sequences are MNHEY and SMNVEV (reference sequence). The CDR3 consists of 14 residues. V trimming: 4 bases; J trimming: 8 bases; junction bases outside the gene matches: 10. The CDR3 protein is CASSSAGGLWGYTF. CDR3 coding DNA: TGTGCCAGCAGTTCGGCAGGGGGATTATGGGGCTACACCTTC.

This clone was seen more than once but under ten times. The J gene is TRBJ1-2, the V gene TRBV5-1, with D possibly TRBD1 on 5 matching bases. This CDR3 comprises 14 residues. The germline gives CDR1 SGHRS, CDR2 YFSETQ. Trimming cost V 5 bases and J 2 bases, with 13 bases left between them. CDR3 bases: TGCGCCAGCAGTCACCTCACAGGCAACTATGGCTACACCTTC. Amino acids: CASSHLTGNYGYTF.

This chain's CDR3 is CASSIFSLTDTEAFF. In nucleotides, the CDR3 is TGTGCCAGTAGTATTTTTAGCCTGACGGACACTGAAGCTTTCTTT. The J gene is TRBJ1-1, the V gene TRBV19, with no clear D. The V and J ends lost 3 bases and 3 bases respectively, with 14 bases between them. The germline V gene encodes CDR1 LNHDA and CDR2 SQIVND (reference sequence). This CDR3 spans 15 amino acids.

This chain joins TRBV11-2 and TRBJ1-3; D perhaps matches TRBD1 (6 bases). The CDR3 runs to 16 residues. Germline CDR1 SGHAT, CDR2 FQNNGV. The V end was cut by 7 bases, the J end by 0 bases, with 16 bases between. Here the CDR3 reads CASNGWTAYSGNTIYF. CDR3 sequence (DNA): TGTGCCAGCAATGGCTGGACAGCTTACTCTGGAAACACCATATATTTT.

The rearrangement uses TRBV28 and TRBJ2-7; weak D call: TRBD1 (6 bases). Per germline, CDR1 MDHEN and CDR2 SYDVKM. The CDR3 sequence is 12 residues long. The V end lost 7 bases, the J end lost 1 base, and 8 bases lay between the germline ends. The CDR3 loop is CASNRVSYEQYF. DNA of the CDR3: TGTGCCAGCAACAGGGTGTCCTACGAGCAGTACTTC.

The chain uses TRBV19 and TRBJ2-2, with 8 positions matching TRBD1. V was clipped by 5 bases and J by 5 bases; unmatched bases: 7. The CDR3 extends over 15 amino acids. Germline CDR1 and CDR2: LNHDA and SQIVND (reference sequence). CDR3 nucleotide sequence: TGTGCCAGTAGTGCCCGACAGGGGTGGACCGGGGAGCTGTTTTTT. Amino acid sequence: CASSARQGWTGELFF.